This is a list of T cell receptor beta chains from one sample in a study of T cell repertoires in cytomegalovirus infection. TCRdb processed the reads anew with MiXCR; each CDR3 protein has one entry. The sample consists of about 360,000 distinct CDR3 sequences, nearly 35% of them appearing once. The antigens for these receptors are not known. The sample was cultured PBMCs, taken from culture after CMV antigen stimulation. These TCRs come from a human donor in good health (CMV status not recorded). Some clones in this sample may be carry-over from other donors' samples. Each CDR3 is given with its conserved first and last residue. The D gene is left open where the match is weak. Size is omitted from some rows. Given values are once, few, many or a class for expanded clones.

>.|TRBJ2-2|TRBV12-3/TRBV12-4|TRBD1
TGTGCCAGCAGTTTAGACGGGACAGGAATAGGTGCCGGGGAGCTGTTTTTT
CASSLDGTGIGAGELFF
>many|TRBJ2-3|TRBV11-3|TRBD2
TGTGCCAGCACTTTCGGGGGGAGAGGCACAGATACGCAGTATTTT
CASTFGGRGTDTQYF
>.|TRBJ1-4|TRBV4-1|.
TGCGCCAGCAGCCAAGACCCCATCCGGCAGGCCGGCAATGAAAAACTGTTTTTT
CASSQDPIRQAGNEKLFF
>few|TRBJ2-1|TRBV5-1|TRBD1
TGCGCCAGCCAAACCAACACAGGGGGCGATGAGCAGTTCTTC
CASQTNTGGDEQFF
>few|TRBJ1-1|TRBV7-8|TRBD1
TGTGCCAGCAGCCGGGGGACAGGGAGGACTGAAGCTTTCTTT
CASSRGTGRTEAFF
>.|TRBJ1-2|TRBV28|TRBD1
TGTGCCAGCAGTTTATCCTACCGGGACAGGGATAGCTATGGCTACACCTTC
CASSLSYRDRDSYGYTF
>.|TRBJ2-6|TRBV6-2/TRBV6-3|.
TGTGCCAGCAGTTATCGAGTTCCTGGGGCCAACGTCCTGACTTTC
CASSYRVPGANVLTF
>.|TRBJ2-3|TRBV27|.
TGTGCCAGCAGCCGAGAGGTAGCCGCAGATACGCAGTATTTT
CASSREVAADTQYF
>.|TRBJ1-2|TRBV28|.
TGTGCCAGCAGTTCCTTAGGAGAGCCCTATGGCTACACCTTC
CASSSLGEPYGYTF
>.|TRBJ2-5|TRBV5-1|TRBD2
TGCGCCAGCAGCAATGGACTAGCGGGGTCTAGCGAAAAAGAGACCCAGTACTTC
CASSNGLAGSSEKETQYF
>.|TRBJ2-5|TRBV7-7|.
TGTGCTAGCAGCTTAGGAGGGATGCAAGAGACCCAGTACTTC
CASSLGGMQETQYF
>.|TRBJ1-4|TRBV4-1|.
TGCGCCAGCAGCCAAGTAAGGGGGAAAAATGAAAAACTGTTTTTT
CASSQVRGKNEKLFF
>.|TRBJ2-4|TRBV11-1|.
TGTGCCAGCAGCTCCGCACGGGACTTCATTCAGTACTTC
CASSSARDFIQYF
>few|TRBJ2-1|TRBV6-2/TRBV6-3|TRBD1
TGTGCCAGCAGTTCTATGACAGGGCAACCCGACAATGAGCAGTTCTTC
CASSSMTGQPDNEQFF
>.|TRBJ2-2|TRBV19|.
TGTGCCAGTATGACACGCGCGAACACCGGGGAGCTGTTTTTT
CASMTRANTGELFF
>.|TRBJ2-7|TRBV19|TRBD2
TGTGCCAGTACTCCGGGACTAGCGATCGGTTGGGTCTACGAGCAGTACTTC
CASTPGLAIGWVYEQYF
>many|TRBJ2-4|TRBV7-2|.
TGTGCCAGCAGCTTAGGACAGGACATTCAGTACTTC
CASSLGQDIQYF
>few|TRBJ2-1|TRBV6-2/TRBV6-3|TRBD2
TGTGCCAGCAGTTACGACCCAGGGCTAGCGGGAGATCCCACCTACAATGAGCAGTTCTTC
CASSYDPGLAGDPTYNEQFF
>.|TRBJ1-4|TRBV20-1|.
TGCAGTGCTAGAGTAAGGCTGGGTGAAAAACTGTTTTTT
CSARVRLGEKLFF
>.|TRBJ2-5|TRBV2|.
TGTGCCAGCAGTGAAGGGTCTAGCCAAGAGACCCAGTACTTC
CASSEGSSQETQYF
>.|TRBJ2-1|TRBV24-1|TRBD2
TGTGCCACCAGTCCCGCCAGACTAGCGGGAGTGAATGAGCAGTTCTTC
CATSPARLAGVNEQFF
>.|TRBJ2-1|TRBV5-4|.
TGTGCCAGCAGCCTGGGACTCCCCGGGAACAATGAGCAGTTCTTC
CASSLGLPGNNEQFF
>few|TRBJ2-1|TRBV28|.
TGTGCCAGCAGAAGGACGGTGAGCTCCTACAATGAGCAGTTCTTC
CASRRTVSSYNEQFF
>.|TRBJ1-6|TRBV19|.
TGTGCCACCAGGCCACGAGGCTCCTATAATTCACCCCTCCACTTT
CATRPRGSYNSPLHF
>.|TRBJ2-1|TRBV29-1|TRBD2
TGCAGCGTTGATTCCTTCTCGGGAGGGCTAAATGAGCAGTTCTTC
CSVDSFSGGLNEQFF
>few|TRBJ2-1|TRBV7-2|TRBD2
TGTGCCAGCAGCTCTACCCTTACTAGCGATAGAGGGAAGTTCTTC
CASSSTLTSDRGKFF
>.|TRBJ2-3|TRBV6-1|TRBD2
TGTGCCAGCAGTGTGTCAGCGGGAGGGCGTGATACGCAGTATTTT
CASSVSAGGRDTQYF
>.|TRBJ1-5|TRBV28|.
TGTGCCAGTATGCGGCGATTAAATCAGCCCCAGCATTTT
CASMRRLNQPQHF
>.|TRBJ2-7|TRBV6-6|TRBD1
TGTGCCAGCAGCGGGACAGCTTACGAGCGGTACTTC
CASSGTAYERYF
>.|TRBJ1-6|TRBV2|.
TGTGCCAGCAGTGAAAATTGGGACCCGAGGAATTCACCCCTCCACTTT
CASSENWDPRNSPLHF
>.|TRBJ2-7|TRBV30|.
TGTGCCTGGAGTGTACACCTAGCATCCTACTACGAGCAGTACTTC
CAWSVHLASYYEQYF
>.|TRBJ2-1|TRBV6-2/TRBV6-3|TRBD2
TGTGCCAGCAGTTACGGGGTTAGCGGGAGACGTGATGAGCAGTTCTTC
CASSYGVSGRRDEQFF
>few|TRBJ2-4|TRBV7-2|TRBD1
TGTGCCAGTCAGAGGGACAGGCTAGCCAAAAACATTCAGTACTTC
CASQRDRLAKNIQYF
>few|TRBJ2-3|TRBV20-1|TRBD1
TGCAGTGCTCATGCACAGGGGGCAGATACGCAGTATTTT
CSAHAQGADTQYF
>.|TRBJ2-7|TRBV6-5|TRBD1
TGTGCCAGCAGTTGGGACAGCCTCTCCTACGAGCAGTACTTC
CASSWDSLSYEQYF
>.|TRBJ2-7|TRBV27|TRBD2
TGTGCCAGCAGTTCCGGGACTAGCGGGATGATCTGGAAGTACTTC
CASSSGTSGMIWKYF
>.|TRBJ1-3|TRBV6-2/TRBV6-3|.
TGTGCCAGCAGTTACTCAACCGGAACTGGAAACACCATATATTTT
CASSYSTGTGNTIYF
>few|TRBJ2-5|TRBV7-7|TRBD2
TGTGCTAGCAGCTTTTCCGGGGGGGAGACCCAGTACTTC
CASSFSGGETQYF
>few|TRBJ2-1|TRBV7-8|.
TGTGCCAGCAGCTTACGGCTAGGTTTCCCTACTGGGGAAAATGAGCAGTTCTTC
CASSLRLGFPTGENEQFF
>.|TRBJ2-7|TRBV5-4|.
TGTGCCAGCAGCTTGGGCGGAGGGAGATTGTTCGAGCAGTACTTC
CASSLGGGRLFEQYF
>many|TRBJ1-1|TRBV2|.
TGTGCCAGCAGTGAACCAGGGTACACTGAAGCTTTCTTT
CASSEPGYTEAFF
>.|TRBJ1-1|TRBV14|.
TGTGCCAGCAGCCAGAGGGGTGAAGCTTTCTTT
CASSQRGEAFF
>.|TRBJ1-2|TRBV27|TRBD1
TGTGCCAGCGGGTCGACAGGGGAAGATGGCTACACCTTC
CASGSTGEDGYTF
>once|TRBJ1-5|TRBV15|.
TGTGCCACCAGCGAGGGCAGGGATTATGGCAATCAGCCCCAGCATTTT
CATSEGRDYGNQPQHF
>.|TRBJ1-2|TRBV28|.
TGTGCCAGCAGTCCCCCCGCGGCCCGTCGCTACACCTTC
CASSPPAARRYTF
>.|TRBJ2-5|TRBV12-3/TRBV12-4|.
TGTGCCAGCAGCCCTAATACTATTCAAGAGACCCAGTACTTC
CASSPNTIQETQYF
>many|TRBJ2-7|TRBV7-2|.
TGTGCCAGCAGCTTAGTATTTCCCCCATTTAGTCGCGAGCAGTACTTC
CASSLVFPPFSREQYF
>.|TRBJ1-1|TRBV19|TRBD1
TGTGCCAGTAGTCCAGGACAGGGAACAGTAGCTTTCTTT
CASSPGQGTVAFF
>.|TRBJ2-7|TRBV6-1|TRBD1
TGTGCCAGCAGCGCCCTATCAGGGGGCTCATCCTCCTACGAGCAGTACTTC
CASSALSGGSSSYEQYF
>few|TRBJ2-7|TRBV7-2|.
TGTGCCAGCAGCCGCGGCGGACAGAACTCCTACGAGCAGTACTTC
CASSRGGQNSYEQYF
>.|TRBJ1-6|TRBV11-2|.
TGTGCCAGCAGCTTAGATGTGGCGTCAGCTAATTCACCCCTCCACTTT
CASSLDVASANSPLHF
>few|TRBJ1-2|TRBV7-2|.
TGTGCCAGCAGCCTAATCGGTAGCGGCTACACCTTC
CASSLIGSGYTF
>few|TRBJ2-1|TRBV7-2|TRBD2
TGTGCCAGCAGCCAATGGACTAGCGGGAGGGCCGATGAGCAGTTCTTC
CASSQWTSGRADEQFF
>few|TRBJ2-5|TRBV6-6|TRBD2
TGTGCCAGCAGTTACCCGGACGGGGGGGAGACCCAGTACTTC
CASSYPDGGETQYF